Only a few counts were recorded for the clone carrying this T cell receptor beta chain. Trimming removed 3 bases from V and 0 bases from J; junction bases left unmatched: 3. The CDR3 length is 16 residues. Germline V gene sequence: CDR1 LNHDA, CDR2 SQIVND (reference sequence). Using immunoSEQ multiplex PCR, the repertoire was profiled, and TCRdb retains in-frame clones only, with some absent. The data contain about 150,000 clones, 80% to 85% of them seen just once; the ten biggest clones take up about a tenth. The source of the sample is a study of blood T cell repertoires in COVID-19. The source is a man in his 70s with active or convalescent COVID-19. The rearrangement links TRBV19 to TRBJ1-1, with 11 bases identical to TRBD1. Sequenced input: peripheral blood. The CDR3 loop reads CASSMGTGGLNTEAFF. CDR3 coding DNA: TGTGCCAGTAGTATGGGGACAGGGGGGCTGAACACTGAAGCTTTCTTT.